The 23 T cell receptor beta chains presented below share a single source sample, sequenced in a study of blood T cell repertoires in COVID-19. Here immunoSEQ multiplex PCR was the method, and the copy in TCRdb shows in-frame clones only, minus some. The sample has about 50,000 clones; 90% are singletons. The sample taken for sequencing was peripheral blood. The receptors originated from a human donor in a cohort sampled during active COVID-19.

The CDR3 DNA sequence: TGCGCCAGCAGCTTGGAAAAGGGACAGGGGGCGGATGGCTACACCTTC. Protein: CASSLEKGQGADGYTF. The chain combines TRBV5-1 with TRBJ1-2, with 12 bases identical to TRBD1. CDR1 and CDR2 (germline): SGHRS, YFSETQ. The CDR3 has 16 amino acids. The junction had 6 bases not matched to a gene; V was cut back by 0 bases and J by 6 bases.

The rearrangement joins TRBV6-6 to TRBJ2-1; weak D call: TRBD1 (6 bases). Germline assignment: CDR1 MNHNY and CDR2 SVGAGI (reference sequence). The CDR3 has 14 amino acids. Trimming removed 0 bases at V and 8 bases at J, with 11 bases between. The DNA of the CDR3 is TGTGCCAGCAGTTACTCGAACAGGGCTTATGAGCAGTTCTTC. Translated, it gives CASSYSNRAYEQFF.

The rearrangement links TRBV5-1 to TRBJ2-7; D gene unclear. The V end lost 2 bases, the J end lost 0 bases, and 6 bases lay between the germline ends. The CDR3 loop spans 13 amino acids. Germline V lookup: CDR1 SGHRS, CDR2 YFSETQ. The CDR3, as DNA: TGCGCCAGCAGCTTCCACAGCTCCTACGAGCAGTACTTC. Its protein product is CASSFHSSYEQYF.

The chain couples TRBV10-3 to TRBJ1-3; D possibly corresponds to TRBD1 (6 bases). The CDR3 has 16 residues. V shed 0 bases and J shed 1 base, with 10 bases lying between them. Germline V gene data show CDR1 as ENHRY and CDR2 as SYGVKD. The CDR3 nucleotides read TGTGCCATCAGTGAGTCGGGACACCAGTCTGGAAACACCATATATTTT. Translation gives CAISESGHQSGNTIYF.

In its sample, this clone was seen a few times. The chain couples TRBV5-1 to TRBJ2-1; tentative D call: TRBD2 (6 bases). The germline gives CDR1 SGHRS, CDR2 YFSETQ. The CDR3 has 15 amino acids. Trimming removed 4 bases at V and 3 bases at J, with 14 bases between. CDR3 bases: TGCGCCAGCAGCGGAATGCTAGCGATCTACAATGAGCAGTTCTTC. Protein: CASSGMLAIYNEQFF.

The chain carries TRBV25-1 and TRBJ2-7; D not resolved. Germline V gene lookup returns CDR1 MGHDK and CDR2 SYGVNS. The CDR3 runs 14 residues. The ends were cut back, 3 bases at V and 6 bases at J, with 15 bases in the middle. The CDR3 region is CASSDGGLRVEQYF. The CDR3 DNA is TGTGCCAGCAGTGATGGTGGTCTACGTGTCGAGCAGTACTTC.

The chain recombines TRBV3-1 (or the pseudogene TRBV3-2) with TRBJ1-6; TRBD1 might be the D (5 bases). Germline V CDR1 and CDR2: LGHDT, YNNKEL (reference sequence). This CDR3 contains 14 residues. V dropped 4 bases and J dropped 14 bases, with 18 bases sitting between them. This CDR3 reads CASSPGTRGAALHF. DNA for the CDR3: TGTGCCAGCAGCCCCGGGACTCGGGGTGCAGCCCTCCACTTT.

The chain recombines TRBV19 with TRBJ1-4; no clear D gene. Between the trimmed V and J ends, which lost 3 bases and 5 bases, there was a span of 13 bases. This CDR3 is 15 amino acids long. Germline V gene sequence: CDR1 LNHDA, CDR2 SQIVND (reference sequence). The CDR3: CASSIVGASNEKLFF. The CDR3 DNA sequence: TGTGCCAGTAGTATCGTCGGAGCTTCGAATGAAAAACTGTTTTTT.

The chain links TRBV5-1 to TRBJ1-3; 8 bases map to TRBD1. This CDR3 region has 16 residues. Trimming cost V 3 bases and J 2 bases; bases outside gene matches: 7. Germline loops: CDR1 SGHRS, CDR2 YFSETQ. The CDR3 loop is CASSSIDRGPGNTIYF. CDR3 nucleotides: TGCGCCAGCAGCTCTATAGACAGGGGCCCTGGAAACACCATATATTTT.

The sample holds one count of this clone. This chain connects TRBV28 to TRBJ2-5; D call uncertain. V was cut by 5 bases and J by 3 bases, with 16 bases left in between. Germline CDR1 reads MDHEN; CDR2 reads SYDVKM. This CDR3 has 15 residues. CDR3 in DNA: TGTGCCAGCAGTCCTACCTTGATGGTAAAAGAGACCCAGTACTTC. It codes for CASSPTLMVKETQYF.

This chain joins TRBV9 and TRBJ1-1; D might be TRBD1 (6 bases). This CDR3 is built from 13 residues. Germline CDR1 SGDLS, CDR2 YYNGEE. Trimming removed 3 bases at V and 11 bases at J, with 17 bases between. The CDR3 sequence is CASSASNREEAFF. The CDR3 DNA reads TGTGCCAGCAGCGCCTCTAACAGGGAAGAGGCTTTCTTT.

The CDR3, as DNA: TGTGCCACCAGTGATGGACAGGGGGTTAACTATGGCTACACCTTC. Translation: CATSDGQGVNYGYTF. The chain uses TRBV24-1 and TRBJ1-2, with TRBD1 identical over 10 bases. Trimming removed 3 bases from V and 1 base from J; junction bases left unmatched: 1. Germline CDR1 KGHDR, CDR2 SFDVKD. This CDR3 is 15 amino acids long.

The V and J genes are TRBV14 and TRBJ1-4; a weak D match, TRBD1 (5 bases). The V gene lost 2 bases and the J gene lost 8 bases, with 12 bases spanning the gap. In germline, CDR1 is SGHDN, CDR2 FVKESK. This CDR3 is built from 14 residues. The CDR3 coding sequence is TGTGCCAGCAGCCAACAGGGTGGGAACGAAAAACTGTTTTTT. Protein: CASSQQGGNEKLFF. Looking up the rest from reference TRBV14 and TRBJ1-4 gives the full variable domain: EAGVTQFPSHSVIEKGQTVTLRCDPISGHDNLYWYRRVMGKEIKFLLHFVKESKQDESGMPNNRFLAERTGGTYSTLKVQPAELEDSGVYFCASSQQGGNEKLFFGSGTQLSVL.

The V gene is TRBV6-5, the J gene TRBJ2-5, with 9 bases identical to TRBD1. The ends lost 2 bases at V and 4 bases at J; junction bases unmatched: 5. Germline CDR1 and CDR2: MNHEY and SVGAGI. The length of the CDR3 is 15 residues. CDR3 region: CASSYRGTGRETQYF. The CDR3 DNA reads TGTGCCAGCAGTTACCGTGGGACAGGGAGAGAGACCCAGTACTTC.

This chain uses TRBV5-1 with TRBJ2-5; tentative D call: TRBD2 (5 bases). V dropped 9 bases and J dropped 5 bases, with 17 bases sitting between them. From germline, CDR1 is SGHRS and CDR2 YFSETQ. The CDR3 covers 13 residues. CDR3 region: CATLMRARETQYF. The CDR3 nucleotides read TGCGCCACCCTCATGCGGGCCCGGGAGACCCAGTACTTC. Combining the CDR3 with reference TRBV5-1 and TRBJ2-5 gives the whole variable domain KAGVTQTPRYLIKTRGQQVTLSCSPISGHRSVSWYQQTPGQGLQFLFEYFSETQRNKGNFPGRFSGRQFSNSRSEMNVSTLELGDSALYLCATLMRARETQYFGPGTRLLVL.

This clone was counted once. The rearrangement uses TRBV19 and TRBJ2-5; 9 bases agree with TRBD1. V lost 3 bases to trimming and J lost 2 bases; unmatched junction nucleotides: 16. This CDR3 has 19 amino acids. Germline loops: CDR1 LNHDA, CDR2 SQIVND (reference sequence). CDR3 region: CASSIGTGTPPQLQETQYF. The CDR3 DNA is TGTGCCAGTAGTATTGGGACAGGGACCCCTCCACAGTTACAAGAGACCCAGTACTTC.

In its sample, this clone was seen once. The gene calls are TRBV18 and TRBJ1-2, with D perhaps TRBD1 (6 bases). The CDR3 loop spans 16 amino acids. Per the germline V gene, CDR1 is KGHSH and CDR2 is LQKENI. Trimming removed 3 bases at V and 2 bases at J, with 16 bases between. This CDR3 is CASSPQGKSLNYGYTF. CDR3 nucleotides: TGTGCCAGCTCACCCCAGGGGAAGAGTCTGAACTATGGCTACACCTTC.

The chain joins TRBV28 to TRBJ2-7; 11 bases match TRBD1. The V segment lost 8 bases and the J segment 4 bases; nucleotides outside the gene matches: 4. The CDR3 length is 13 residues. Germline values: CDR1 MDHEN, CDR2 SYDVKM. This CDR3 reads CASEGQGGYEQYV. CDR3 nucleotides: TGTGCCAGCGAGGGACAGGGGGGTTACGAGCAGTACGTC.

The V call is TRBV5-1, the J call TRBJ2-3, with D possibly TRBD2 on 5 matching bases. This CDR3 has 15 amino acids. Trimming took off 6 bases at V and 0 bases at J, with 14 bases between the two ends. The germline CDR1 and CDR2 sequences are SGHRS and YFSETQ. The CDR3 loop is CASTIDGVSTDTQYF. The CDR3 DNA sequence: TGCGCCAGCACTATTGACGGGGTTAGCACAGATACGCAGTATTTT.

The gene calls are TRBV27 and TRBJ1-4; tentatively, D is TRBD1 (6 bases). Trimming removed 5 bases at V and 4 bases at J, with 11 bases between. In germline, CDR1 is MNHEY, CDR2 SMNVEV (reference sequence). The CDR3 is made up of 14 amino acids. This CDR3 is CASSPTGRNEKLFF. The CDR3 coding sequence is TGTGCCAGCAGTCCGACAGGCCGTAATGAAAAACTGTTTTTT.

The gene calls are TRBV5-1 and TRBJ2-7; the D gene is possibly TRBD1 (5 bases). Trimming left V 2 bases short and J 5 bases short, with 11 bases between. This CDR3 is 13 amino acids long. CDR1 SGHRS and CDR2 YFSETQ come from the germline V gene. Written as DNA, the CDR3 is TGCGCCAGCAGCTTTTCAGGGAACCACGAGCAGTACTTC. Translated, it gives CASSFSGNHEQYF.

V and J are TRBV10-3 and TRBJ2-2; 7 bases are shared with TRBD1. The CDR3 sequence is 16 residues long. V dropped 4 bases and J dropped 3; count of bases not matched to a gene: 8. CDR1 and CDR2 from the germline V gene are ENHRY and SYGVKD. CDR3 in DNA: TGTGCCATCAGTGTAGGACGACAGGGCGACACCGGGGAGCTGTTTTTT. The encoded protein is CAISVGRQGDTGELFF.

The chain recombines TRBV28 with TRBJ2-7; TRBD2 matches 8 bases. The CDR3 runs 16 residues. Germline V gene sequence: CDR1 MDHEN, CDR2 SYDVKM. Trimming cost V 5 bases and J 0 bases; bases outside gene matches: 9. CDR3 DNA sequence: TGTGCCAGCAGTCATTCCAAGGCGGGAGGCTCCTACGAGCAGTACTTC. Translated, it gives CASSHSKAGGSYEQYF.